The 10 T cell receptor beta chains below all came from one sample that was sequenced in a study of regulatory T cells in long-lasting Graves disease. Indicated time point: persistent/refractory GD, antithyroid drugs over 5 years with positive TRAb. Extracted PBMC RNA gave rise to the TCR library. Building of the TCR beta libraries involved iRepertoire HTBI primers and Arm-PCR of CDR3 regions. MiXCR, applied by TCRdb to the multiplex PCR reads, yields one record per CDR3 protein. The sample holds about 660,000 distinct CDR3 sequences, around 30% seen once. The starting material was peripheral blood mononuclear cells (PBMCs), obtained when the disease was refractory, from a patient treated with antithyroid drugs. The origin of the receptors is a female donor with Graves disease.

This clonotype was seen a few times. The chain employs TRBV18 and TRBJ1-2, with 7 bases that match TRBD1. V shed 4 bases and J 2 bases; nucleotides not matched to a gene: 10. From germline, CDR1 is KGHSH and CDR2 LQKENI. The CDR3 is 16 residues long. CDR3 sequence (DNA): TGTGCCAGCTCACAGGGACAGTCTTCAGCAAACTATGGCTACACCTTC. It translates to CASSQGQSSANYGYTF.

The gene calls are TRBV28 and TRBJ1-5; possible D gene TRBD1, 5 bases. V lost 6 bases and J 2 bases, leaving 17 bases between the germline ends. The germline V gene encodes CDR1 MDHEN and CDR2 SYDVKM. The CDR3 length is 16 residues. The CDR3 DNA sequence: TGTGCCAGCAGGACCACCATGGGGGGGGGCAATCAGCCCCAGCATTTT. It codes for CASRTTMGGGNQPQHF. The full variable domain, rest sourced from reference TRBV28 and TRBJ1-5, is DVKVTQSSRYLVKRTGEKVFLECVQDMDHENMFWYRQDPGLGLRLIYFSYDVKMKEKGDIPEGYSVSREKKERFSLILESASTNQTSMYLCASRTTMGGGNQPQHFGDGTRLSIL.

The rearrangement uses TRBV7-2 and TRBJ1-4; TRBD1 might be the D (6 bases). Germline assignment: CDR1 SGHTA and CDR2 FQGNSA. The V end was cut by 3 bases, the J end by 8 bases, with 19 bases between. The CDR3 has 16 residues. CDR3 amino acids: CASSLRPVQGPEKLFF. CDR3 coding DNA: TGTGCCAGCAGCTTGAGACCTGTACAGGGACCCGAAAAACTGTTTTTT.

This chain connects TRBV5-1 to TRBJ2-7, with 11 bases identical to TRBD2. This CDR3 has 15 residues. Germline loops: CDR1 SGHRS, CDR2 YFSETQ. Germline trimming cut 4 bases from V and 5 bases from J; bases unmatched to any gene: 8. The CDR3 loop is CASSGSGRALHEQYF. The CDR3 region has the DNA TGCGCCAGCAGCGGTAGCGGGAGGGCTCTCCACGAGCAGTACTTC.

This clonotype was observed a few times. CDR3 region: CASSALLAGGRDTQYF. The CDR3 coding sequence is TGTGCCAGCAGTGCACTACTAGCGGGAGGGCGAGATACGCAGTATTTT. This chain links TRBV2 with TRBJ2-3, with 13 bases aligning to TRBD2. Germline-derived CDR1 and CDR2 are SNHLY and FYNNEI. Trimming at V came to 4 bases and at J to 5 bases, leaving 6 bases not matched to a gene. The CDR3 loop spans 16 amino acids.

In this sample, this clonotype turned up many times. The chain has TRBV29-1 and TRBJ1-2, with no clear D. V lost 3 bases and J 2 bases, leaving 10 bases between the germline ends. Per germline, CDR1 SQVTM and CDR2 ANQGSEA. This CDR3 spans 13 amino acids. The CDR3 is CSVEGRWNYGYTF. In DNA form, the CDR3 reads TGCAGCGTTGAGGGCAGATGGAACTATGGCTACACCTTC.

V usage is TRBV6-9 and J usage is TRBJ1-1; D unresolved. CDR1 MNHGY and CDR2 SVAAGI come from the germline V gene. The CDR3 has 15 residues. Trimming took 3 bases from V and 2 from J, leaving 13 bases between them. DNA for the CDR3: TGTGCCAGCAGTTACGCCTCAGGTCTAAACACTGAAGCTTTCTTT. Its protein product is CASSYASGLNTEAFF.

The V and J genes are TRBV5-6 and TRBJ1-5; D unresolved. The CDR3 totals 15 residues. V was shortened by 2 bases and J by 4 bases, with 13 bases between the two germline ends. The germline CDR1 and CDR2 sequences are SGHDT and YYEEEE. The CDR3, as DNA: TGTGCCAGCAGCTTAGGTCAGGAGGGTAATCAGCCCCAGCATTTT. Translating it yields CASSLGQEGNQPQHF.

CDR3 coding DNA: TGTGCCAGCAGTTTAGATCCGGGAGGGCCTGTTGAGCAGTTCTTC. Residues: CASSLDPGGPVEQFF. J is TRBJ2-1 and V is TRBV12-3 or TRBV12-4; 8 nucleotides align to TRBD2. The ends lost 1 base at V and 9 bases at J; junction bases unmatched: 8. The CDR3 consists of 15 residues.

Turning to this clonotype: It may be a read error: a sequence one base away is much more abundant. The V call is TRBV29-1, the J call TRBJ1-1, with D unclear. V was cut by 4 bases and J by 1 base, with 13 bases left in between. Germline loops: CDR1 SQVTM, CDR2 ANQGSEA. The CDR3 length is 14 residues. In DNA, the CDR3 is TGCAGCGTTGTGGCTTGGGCAGCGAACACTGAAGCTTTCTTT. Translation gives CSVVAWAANTEAFF. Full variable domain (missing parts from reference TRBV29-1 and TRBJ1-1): SAVISQKPSRDICQRGTSLTIQCQVDSQVTMMFWYRQQPGQSLTLIATANQGSEATYESGFVIDKFPISRPNLTFSTLTVSNMSPEDSSIYLCSVVAWAANTEAFFGQGTRLTVV.